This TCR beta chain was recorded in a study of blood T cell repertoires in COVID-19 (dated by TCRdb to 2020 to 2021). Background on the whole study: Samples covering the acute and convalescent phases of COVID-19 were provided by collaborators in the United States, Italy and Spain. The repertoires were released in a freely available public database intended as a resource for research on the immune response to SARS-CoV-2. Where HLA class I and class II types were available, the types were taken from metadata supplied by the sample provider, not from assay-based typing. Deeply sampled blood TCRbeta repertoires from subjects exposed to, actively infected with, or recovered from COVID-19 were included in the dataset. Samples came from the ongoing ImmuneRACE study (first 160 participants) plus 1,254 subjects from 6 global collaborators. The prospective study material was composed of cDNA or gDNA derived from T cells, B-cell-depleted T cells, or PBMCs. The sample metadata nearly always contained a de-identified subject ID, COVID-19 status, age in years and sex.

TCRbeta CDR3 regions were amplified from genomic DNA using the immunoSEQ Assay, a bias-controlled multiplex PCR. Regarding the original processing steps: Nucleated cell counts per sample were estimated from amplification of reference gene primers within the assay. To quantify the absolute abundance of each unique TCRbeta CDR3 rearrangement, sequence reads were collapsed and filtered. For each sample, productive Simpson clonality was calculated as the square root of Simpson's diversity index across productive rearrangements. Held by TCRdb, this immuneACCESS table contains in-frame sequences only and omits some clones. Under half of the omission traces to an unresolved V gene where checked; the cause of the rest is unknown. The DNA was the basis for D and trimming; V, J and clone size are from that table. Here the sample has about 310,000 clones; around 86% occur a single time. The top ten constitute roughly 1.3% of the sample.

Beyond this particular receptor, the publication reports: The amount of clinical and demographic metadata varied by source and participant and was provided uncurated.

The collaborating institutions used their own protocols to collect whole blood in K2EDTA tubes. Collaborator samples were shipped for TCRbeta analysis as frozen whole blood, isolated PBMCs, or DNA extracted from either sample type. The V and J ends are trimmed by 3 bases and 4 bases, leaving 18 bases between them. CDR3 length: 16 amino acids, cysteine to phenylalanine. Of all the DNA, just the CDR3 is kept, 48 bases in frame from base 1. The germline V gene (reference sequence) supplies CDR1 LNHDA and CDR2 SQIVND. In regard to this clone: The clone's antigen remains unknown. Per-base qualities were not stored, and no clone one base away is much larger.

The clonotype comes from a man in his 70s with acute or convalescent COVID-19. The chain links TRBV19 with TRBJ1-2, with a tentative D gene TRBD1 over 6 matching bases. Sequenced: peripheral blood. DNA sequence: TGTGCCAGTAGTATTTCCCCCCTCGGGACAAGCTATGGCTACACCTTC. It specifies CASSISPLGTSYGYTF.